The following is a T cell receptor (beta chain) sequence with its context. Germline values: CDR1 MNHEY, CDR2 SVGAGI. The CDR3 is made up of 13 amino acids. V lost 8 bases and J 1 base, leaving 6 bases between the germline ends. Measured with immunoSEQ multiplex PCR; TCRdb has only the in-frame clones, and not every one. The sample lists about 68,000 clones; about nine tenths were seen once. The sample comes from a study of T cell changes during pregnancy in multiple sclerosis. Sequences were derived from peripheral blood, sampled in the third trimester of pregnancy. This clonotype was obtained from a female donor with multiple sclerosis, enrolled in a pregnancy study. The rearrangement uses TRBV6-5 and TRBJ2-6; D gene unclear. This CDR3 reads CASAQSGANVLTF. As DNA, the CDR3 is TGTGCCAGCGCCCAGTCTGGGGCCAACGTCCTGACTTTC.